Below, 19 T cell receptor beta chains from the same sample are listed, as sequenced in a study of breast tumors, draining lymph nodes, adjacent tissues. The lymph nodes were axillary draining lymph nodes from breast cancer patients. TCRdb reanalysed the multiplex PCR reads using MiXCR and keeps one entry per CDR3 protein. The table has about 230,000 distinct CDR3 sequences, about 30% seen once. The sample comprised axillary lymph node tissue. The receptors come from a female donor with breast cancer. Some clones in this sample may be carry-over from other donors' samples.

At least ten counts were recorded for this clonotype. The V call is TRBV20-1, the J call TRBJ2-3; tentative D call: TRBD2 (5 bases). The CDR3 contains 14 residues. Trimming took 5 bases from V and 1 from J, leaving 13 bases between them. CDR1 and CDR2 (germline): DFQATT, SNEGSKA (reference sequence). Here the CDR3 reads CSAPQVSGTDTQYF. CDR3 in DNA: TGCAGTGCTCCCCAGGTTAGCGGCACAGATACGCAGTATTTT.

The rearrangement uses TRBV20-1 and TRBJ1-4; tentatively, D is TRBD1 (5 bases). This CDR3 has 14 amino acids. Per the germline V gene, CDR1 is DFQATT and CDR2 is SNEGSKA (reference sequence). With 5 bases removed from V and 8 bases from J, the gap between germline ends came to 18 bases. In DNA form, the CDR3 reads TGCAGTGCTCCCACTCTTACAGGCGGGGAAAAACTGTTTTTT. Protein product: CSAPTLTGGEKLFF.

This clonotype was observed many times. This sequence joins TRBV5-1 and TRBJ2-1, with TRBD2 identical over 9 bases. V shed 4 bases, J shed 7 bases, and the junction held 15 bases outside the gene matches. The CDR3 runs to 17 residues. Germline CDR1 is SGHRS and CDR2 is YFSETQ. The CDR3 reads CASSPPAFSGSGNEQFF. CDR3 DNA sequence: TGCGCCAGCAGCCCTCCCGCCTTTAGCGGGAGTGGTAATGAGCAGTTCTTC.

The table lists this clonotype with many counts. The genes are TRBV3-1 and TRBJ1-6, with unresolved D. Germline V CDR1 and CDR2: LGHDT, YNNKEL (reference sequence). There are 16 residues in the CDR3. V shed 1 base and J shed 8 bases, with 15 bases lying between them. In nucleotides, the CDR3 is TGTGCCAGCAGCCAAGGCCAAGTAGGGCTTGATTCACCCCTCCACTTT. It translates to CASSQGQVGLDSPLHF.

This clonotype was seen repeatedly, ten times or more. The V call is TRBV10-3, the J call TRBJ2-2, with 7 bases matching TRBD1. There are 14 residues in the CDR3. Germline V gene lookup returns CDR1 ENHRY and CDR2 SYGVKD. Trimming at V came to 6 bases and at J to 6 bases, leaving 7 bases not matched to a gene. CDR3 in DNA: TGTGCCATCAGGGGAGAAACAGGGGCCGGGGAGCTGTTTTTT. This gives the protein CAIRGETGAGELFF.

The chain recombines TRBV24-1 with TRBJ1-6; a possible D gene is TRBD1 (6 bases). Germline CDR1 KGHDR, CDR2 SFDVKD. Deletions cut 6 bases from V and 6 bases from J, with 11 bases between. The CDR3 contains 14 residues. The CDR3 region is CATSTRTANSPLHF. The CDR3 DNA reads as TGTGCCACCAGTACCCGGACAGCTAATTCACCCCTCCACTTT.

There are many counts of this clonotype. The chain has TRBV4-2 and TRBJ1-2; D gene uncertain. Germline values: CDR1 LGHNA, CDR2 YNFKEQ. The V end lost 0 bases, the J end lost 7 bases, and 12 bases lay between the germline ends. The CDR3 has 14 amino acids. The DNA of the CDR3 is TGTGCCAGCAGCCAAGAGGGAGACATGAGTGGCTACACCTTC. Its protein product is CASSQEGDMSGYTF.

Many counts were recorded for this clonotype. The rearrangement links TRBV20-1 to TRBJ1-6; D not resolved. V was cut by 3 bases and J by 13 bases, with 19 bases left in between. CDR1 and CDR2 from the germline V gene are DFQATT and SNEGSKA (reference sequence). The CDR3 length is 14 residues. The CDR3 DNA reads as TGCAGTGCTAGGAATTACGTCCAGGAGAAGCCCCTCCACTTT. Protein sequence: CSARNYVQEKPLHF.

The chain links TRBV9 to TRBJ1-2; unclear D gene. Germline CDR1 is SGDLS and CDR2 is YYNGEE. CDR3 length: 11 residues. The germline V and J ends were trimmed by 3 bases and 6 bases, with 6 bases remaining between them. The CDR3 protein is CASSGRDGYTF. For the CDR3, the DNA is TGTGCCAGCAGCGGCCGGGATGGCTACACCTTC.

This clonotype was recorded at least ten times. The chain combines TRBV30 with TRBJ2-7; TRBD2 matches at 8 bases. Germline V gene sequence: CDR1 GTSNPN, CDR2 SVGIG (reference sequence). V shed 3 bases and J 7 bases; nucleotides not matched to a gene: 8. CDR3 length: 13 amino acids. The CDR3 DNA reads as TGTGCCTGGAGCCCTGAGCGGGAGAGAGAGCAGTACTTC. Translating gives CAWSPEREREQYF.

The chain is built from TRBV2 and TRBJ2-5; TRBD2 agrees at 8 bases. The CDR3 length is 15 residues. The germline gives CDR1 SNHLY, CDR2 FYNNEI. J lost 1 base, V lost 4 bases, and 5 bases had no gene match. The DNA of the CDR3 is TGTGCCAGCAGTGTGCGGGGGGCAGCCCAAGAGACCCAGTACTTC. This codes for CASSVRGAAQETQYF.

This clonotype was counted between two and nine times. Being one base from a much bigger clone, this may be a read error. The J gene is TRBJ2-6, the V gene TRBV7-2, with TRBD2 as a possible D gene (6 bases). CDR1 is SGHTA and CDR2 is FQGNSA in the germline V gene. The CDR3 extends over 15 amino acids. Written as DNA, the CDR3 is TGTGCCAGCAGCCGCGGCGGGGCTGGGGCCAACGTCCTGCCTTTC. It encodes CASSRGGAGANVLPF.

This clonotype was seen more than once but under ten times. The CDR3 is CASSTTAPVNTEAFF. CDR3 DNA sequence: TGTGCCAGTAGTACGACTGCTCCCGTAAACACTGAAGCTTTCTTT. The chain employs TRBV19 and TRBJ1-1; unclear D gene. Germline CDR1 LNHDA, CDR2 SQIVND (reference sequence). The CDR3 has 15 amino acids. Trimming stripped 4 bases from V and 2 bases from J, with 14 bases between.

This clonotype appeared many times. The rearrangement uses TRBV7-9 and TRBJ2-3; no clear D. Germline loops: CDR1 SEHNR, CDR2 FQNEAQ (reference sequence). Trimming left V 1 base short and J 2 bases short, with 4 bases between. The CDR3 spans 13 residues. CDR3 sequence: CASSLDYTDTQYF. In DNA, the CDR3 is TGTGCCAGCAGCTTAGACTACACAGATACGCAGTATTTT.

Ten or more counts support this clonotype. The DNA of the CDR3 is TGTGCCAGCAGCTTAGCGTTGGCAGGGAAAGAGCAGTACTTC. Amino acid sequence: CASSLALAGKEQYF. The chain links TRBV7-2 to TRBJ2-7; a weak D match, TRBD1 (5 bases). V gave up 0 bases and J gave up 7 bases, with 13 bases separating them. The CDR3 runs 14 residues. The germline V gene has CDR1 SGHTA and CDR2 FQGNSA.

Note on this clonotype: This clone may be a read error of a much larger clone one base away. The CDR3 does not end in the conserved phenylalanine or tryptophan, so this is likely a read error. This sequence joins TRBV9 and TRBJ2-7; D is unclear. The CDR3 loop spans 13 amino acids. Trimming stripped 0 bases from V and 7 bases from J, with 11 bases between. The germline gives CDR1 SGDLS, CDR2 YYNGEE. The CDR3 DNA is TGTGCCAGCAGCGTAGGGTCCTCACGGGAGCAGTACTCC. Protein product: CASSVGSSREQYS.

This clonotype has at least ten counts. This chain uses TRBV20-1 with TRBJ2-3; D ambiguous. With 5 bases removed from V and 2 bases from J, the gap between germline ends came to 5 bases. The germline V gene has CDR1 DFQATT and CDR2 SNEGSKA (reference sequence). There are 11 residues in the CDR3. DNA of the CDR3: TGCAGTGCTGGGAACACAGATACGCAGTATTTT. Encoded protein: CSAGNTDTQYF.

Concerning this clonotype: A junction boundary mismatches the germline segment, possibly from a read error. The chain carries TRBV20-1 and TRBJ2-7; 15 bases agree with TRBD2. This CDR3 is built from 14 residues. Germline assignment: CDR1 DFQATT and CDR2 SNEGSKA (reference sequence). As DNA, the CDR3 is TGCAGTGGCCGGGGGACTAGCGGGAGGTACGGGCAGTACTTC. Its protein product is CSGRGTSGRYGQYF.

The table lists this clonotype with many counts. The CDR3 region is CASSDRAKGTDTQYF. The CDR3 DNA is TGTGCCAGCAGTGACCGAGCGAAAGGCACAGATACGCAGTATTTT. The rearrangement uses TRBV7-9 and TRBJ2-3; D remains ambiguous. V lost 6 bases, J lost 1 base, and 14 bases lay in between. The length of the CDR3 is 15 residues. Germline-derived CDR1 and CDR2 are SEHNR and FQNEAQ (reference sequence).